The T cell receptor beta chain under discussion was sequenced for a study of blood T cell repertoires in COVID-19. Across the whole study: Whether acute or convalescent, the COVID-19 samples came from the United States, Italy and Spain. T cells, B-cell-depleted T cells, or PBMCs supplied cDNA or gDNA.

Germline V gene lookup returns CDR1 SGHAT and CDR2 FQNNGV. V trimming: 4 bases; J trimming: 9 bases; junction bases outside the gene matches: 7. The CDR3 extends over 15 amino acids. Original handling: For nucleated cells, counts were estimated from reference gene primer amplification. The data were produced by immunoSEQ multiplex PCR, yet TCRdb's version contains in-frame clones alone and is incomplete. Clone size and the V and J calls come from that table; the DNA yielded D and trimming. The sample shows 150,000 to 200,000 clones, around 83% of them seen only once. V and J are TRBV11-2 and TRBJ2-1; 12 bases agree with TRBD2. This receptor was identified in a woman in her forties with acute or convalescent COVID-19. The sequencing sample was made of peripheral blood. In DNA form, the CDR3 reads TGTGCCAGCAGCTCGCTAGCGGGAGGGCCAATTGAGCAGTTCTTC. It codes for CASSSLAGGPIEQFF.